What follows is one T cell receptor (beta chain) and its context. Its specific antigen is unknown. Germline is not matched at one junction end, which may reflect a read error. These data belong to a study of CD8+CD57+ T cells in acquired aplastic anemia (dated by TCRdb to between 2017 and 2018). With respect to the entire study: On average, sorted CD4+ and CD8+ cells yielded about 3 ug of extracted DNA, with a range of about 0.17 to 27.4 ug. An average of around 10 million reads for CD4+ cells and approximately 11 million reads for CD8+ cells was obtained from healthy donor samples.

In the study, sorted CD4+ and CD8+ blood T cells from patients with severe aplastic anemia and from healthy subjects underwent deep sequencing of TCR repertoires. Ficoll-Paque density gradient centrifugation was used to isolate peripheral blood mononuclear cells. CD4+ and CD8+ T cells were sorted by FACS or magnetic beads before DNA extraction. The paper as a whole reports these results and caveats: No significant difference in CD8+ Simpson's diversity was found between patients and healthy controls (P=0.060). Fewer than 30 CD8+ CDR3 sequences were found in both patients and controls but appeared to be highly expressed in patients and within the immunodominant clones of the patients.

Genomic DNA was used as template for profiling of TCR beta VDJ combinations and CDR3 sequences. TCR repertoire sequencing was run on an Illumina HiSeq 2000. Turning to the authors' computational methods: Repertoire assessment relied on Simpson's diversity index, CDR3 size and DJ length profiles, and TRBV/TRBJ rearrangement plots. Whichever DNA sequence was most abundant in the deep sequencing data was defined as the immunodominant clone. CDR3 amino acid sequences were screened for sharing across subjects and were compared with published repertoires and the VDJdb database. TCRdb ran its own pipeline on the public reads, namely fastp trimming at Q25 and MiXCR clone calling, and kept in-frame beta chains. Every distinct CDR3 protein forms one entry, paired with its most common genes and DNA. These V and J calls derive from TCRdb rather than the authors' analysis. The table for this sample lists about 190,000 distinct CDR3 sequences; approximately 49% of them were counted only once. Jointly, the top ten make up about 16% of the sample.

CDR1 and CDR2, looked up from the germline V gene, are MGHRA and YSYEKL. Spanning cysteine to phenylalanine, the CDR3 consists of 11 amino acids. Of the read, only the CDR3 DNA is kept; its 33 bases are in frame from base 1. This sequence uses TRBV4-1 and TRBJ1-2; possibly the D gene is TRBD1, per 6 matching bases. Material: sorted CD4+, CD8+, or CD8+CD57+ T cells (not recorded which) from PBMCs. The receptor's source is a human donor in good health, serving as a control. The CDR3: CASRGMGGYAF. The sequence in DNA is TGCGCCAGCAGGGGGATGGGGGGCTACGCCTTC.